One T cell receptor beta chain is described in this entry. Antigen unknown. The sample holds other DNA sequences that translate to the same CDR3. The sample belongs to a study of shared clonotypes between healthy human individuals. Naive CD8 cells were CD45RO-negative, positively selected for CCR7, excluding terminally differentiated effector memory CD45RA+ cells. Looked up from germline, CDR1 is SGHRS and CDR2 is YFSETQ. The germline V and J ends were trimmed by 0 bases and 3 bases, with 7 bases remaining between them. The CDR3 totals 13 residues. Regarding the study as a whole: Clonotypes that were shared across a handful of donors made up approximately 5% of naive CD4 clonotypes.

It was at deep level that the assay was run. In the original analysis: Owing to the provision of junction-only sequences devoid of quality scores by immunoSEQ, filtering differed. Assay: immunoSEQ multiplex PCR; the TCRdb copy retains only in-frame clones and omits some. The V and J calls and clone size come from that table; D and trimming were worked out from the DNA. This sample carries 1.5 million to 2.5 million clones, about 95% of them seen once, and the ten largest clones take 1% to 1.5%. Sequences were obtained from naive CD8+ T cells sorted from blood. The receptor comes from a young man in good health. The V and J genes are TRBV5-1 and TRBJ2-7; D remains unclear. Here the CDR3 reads CASSLGGRYEQYF. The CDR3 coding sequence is TGCGCCAGCAGCTTGGGCGGCCGCTACGAGCAGTACTTC.